This TCR beta chain originates from a study of T cell repertoires in cytomegalovirus infection. Study details: Both a matching HLA type and CMV infection were indicated by public TCR beta signatures.

This clonotype appeared many times. Its target is not known. One end of the junction fails to match germline, which may point to a read error. The CDR3 is 12 residues long. TCRdb re-called the reads with MiXCR, one entry per CDR3 protein. The profile shows about a million distinct CDR3 sequences, roughly 30% of them singletons. The rearrangement uses TRBV12-3 or TRBV12-4 and TRBJ2-1; no definite D call. Source: cultured CD8+ T cells from PBMCs, taken from culture after CMV antigen stimulation. The receptor comes from a human donor in good health (CMV status not recorded). Some clones in this sample may be carry-over from other donors' samples. In DNA, the CDR3 is TGTGCCAGCAGCTTAGGGTACAATGAGCAGTTCTTC. It encodes CASSLGYNEQFF.